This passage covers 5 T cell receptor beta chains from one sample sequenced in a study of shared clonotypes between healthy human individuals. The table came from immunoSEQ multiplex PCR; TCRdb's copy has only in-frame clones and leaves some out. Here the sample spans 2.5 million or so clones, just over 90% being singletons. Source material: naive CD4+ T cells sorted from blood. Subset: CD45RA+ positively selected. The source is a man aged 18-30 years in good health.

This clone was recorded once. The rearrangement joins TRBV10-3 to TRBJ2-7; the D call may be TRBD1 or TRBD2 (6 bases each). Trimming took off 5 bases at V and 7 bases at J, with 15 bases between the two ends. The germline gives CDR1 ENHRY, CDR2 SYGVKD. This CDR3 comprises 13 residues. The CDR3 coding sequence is TGTGCCATCAGTCCAGGGGTGGAGGGGGAGCAGTACTTC. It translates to CAISPGVEGEQYF.

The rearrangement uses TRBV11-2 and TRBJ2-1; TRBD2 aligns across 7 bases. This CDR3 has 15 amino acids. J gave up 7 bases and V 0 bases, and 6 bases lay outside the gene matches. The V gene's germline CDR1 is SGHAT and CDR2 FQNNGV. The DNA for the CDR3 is TGTGCCAGCAGCTTAGATGCGGGAGTGGTTAATGAGCAGTTCTTC. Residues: CASSLDAGVVNEQFF.

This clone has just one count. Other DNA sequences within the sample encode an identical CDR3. The CDR3 sequence is CASSLDRGQNSPLHF. For the CDR3, the DNA is TGCGCCAGCAGCTTAGACAGGGGGCAAAATTCACCCCTCCACTTT. The chain is built from TRBV5-1 and TRBJ1-6; 10 bases are a match to TRBD1. The germline gives CDR1 SGHRS, CDR2 YFSETQ. The CDR3 spans 15 residues. Germline trimming cut 2 bases from V and 7 bases from J; bases unmatched to any gene: 3.

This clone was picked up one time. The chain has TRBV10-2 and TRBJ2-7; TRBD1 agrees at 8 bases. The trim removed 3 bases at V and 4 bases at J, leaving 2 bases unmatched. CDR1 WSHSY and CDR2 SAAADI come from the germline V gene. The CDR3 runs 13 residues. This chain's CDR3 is CASSDTGGYEQYF. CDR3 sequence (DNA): TGCGCCAGCAGTGACACAGGGGGATACGAGCAGTACTTC.

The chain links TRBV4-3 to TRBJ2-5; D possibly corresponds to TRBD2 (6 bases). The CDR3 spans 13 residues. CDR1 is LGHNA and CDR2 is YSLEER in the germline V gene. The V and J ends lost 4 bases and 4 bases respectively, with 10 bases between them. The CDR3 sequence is CASSRGESETQYF. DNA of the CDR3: TGCGCCAGCAGCCGCGGGGAGTCAGAGACCCAGTACTTC.